This TCR beta chain was identified in a study of cytotoxic CD8 clonotypes in ibrutinib-treated CLL. Background on the study: It was after a median about 11 months of treatment, range 6 to 36, that response samples were taken.

The V and J ends lost 10 bases and 7 bases respectively, with 11 bases between them. Germline V lookup: CDR1 MDHEN, CDR2 SYDVKM. This CDR3 has 10 amino acids. Sequenced by immunoSEQ multiplex PCR; TCRdb stores in-frame clones only, minus some. This sample has tens of thousands of clones, with roughly 70% found just once. Sequencing was performed on PBMCs, taken after 12 months of ibrutinib treatment. The source of this sequence is a human donor with chronic lymphocytic leukemia. This chain links TRBV28 with TRBJ2-7; D not resolved. The CDR3 DNA sequence: TGTGCCACCCGACTGGGGGAGCAGTACTTC. Translated: CATRLGEQYF.